The 8 T cell receptor beta chains reported below all come from one sample, sequenced in a study of blood T cell repertoires in COVID-19. Sequenced by immunoSEQ multiplex PCR; TCRdb stores in-frame clones only, minus some. The sample yields 30,000 to 40,000 clones, roughly four fifths seen once. Source material: peripheral blood. Receptor source: an older man with active or convalescent COVID-19.

This clone was observed a few times. V is TRBV3-1 (or the pseudogene TRBV3-2) and J is TRBJ2-5; a weak D match, TRBD2 (5 bases). In germline, CDR1 is LGHDT, CDR2 YNNKEL (reference sequence). The germline V and J ends were trimmed by 0 bases and 5 bases, with 13 bases remaining between them. The CDR3 runs 15 residues. CDR3 protein: CASSQDQIRGETQYF. The CDR3 DNA sequence: TGTGCCAGCAGCCAAGATCAAATCAGAGGGGAGACCCAGTACTTC.

The rearrangement links TRBV4-1 to TRBJ2-7; 13 bases map to TRBD2. Looked up from germline, CDR1 is MGHRA and CDR2 is YSYEKL. The CDR3 totals 17 residues. The V segment lost 3 bases and the J segment 6 bases; nucleotides outside the gene matches: 11. The CDR3 protein is CASSQPWARLAGGEQYF. CDR3 coding DNA: TGCGCCAGCAGCCAGCCCTGGGCCCGACTAGCGGGAGGCGAGCAGTACTTC.

The rearrangement uses TRBV6-2 or TRBV6-3 and TRBJ1-1; a possible D gene is TRBD1 (5 bases). The CDR3 has 14 amino acids. Germline loops: CDR1 MNHEY, CDR2 SVGEGT. Trimming removed 4 bases at V and 1 base at J, with 10 bases between. CDR3 bases: TGTGCCAGCAGTTTCCCGACAGAGAACACTGAAGCTTTCTTT. Amino acid sequence: CASSFPTENTEAFF.

This rearrangement joins TRBV5-1 to TRBJ1-6, with a weak D call TRBD1 (5 bases). This CDR3 is built from 15 residues. CDR1 is SGHRS, CDR2 YFSETQ, per germline. Trimming shortened V by 4 bases and J by 7 bases, and 15 bases separated the two germline ends. CDR3 residues: CASSRGNEGNSPLHF. The CDR3 region has the DNA TGCGCCAGCAGCCGGGGGAATGAGGGGAATTCACCCCTCCACTTT.

The J gene is TRBJ1-2, the V gene TRBV3-1 (or the pseudogene TRBV3-2); 10 bases match TRBD1. This CDR3 is 14 amino acids long. Germline CDR1 reads LGHDT; CDR2 reads YNNKEL (reference sequence). V was pared by 6 bases and J by 4 bases, with 5 bases of the junction left unmatched. In nucleotides, the CDR3 is TGTGCCAGCAGAGGGACAGGGGTCGGCTATGGCTACACCTTC. This translates into CASRGTGVGYGYTF.

This chain uses TRBV6-5 with TRBJ1-4, with D possibly being TRBD1 (6 bases). This CDR3 is built from 11 residues. Germline values: CDR1 MNHEY, CDR2 SVGAGI. V lost 6 bases, J lost 10 bases, and 9 bases lay in between. CDR3 sequence: CASSQGGKLFF. CDR3 nucleotides: TGTGCCAGCAGCCAAGGGGGAAAACTGTTTTTT.

This rearrangement joins TRBV11-2 to TRBJ2-1, with unresolved D. This CDR3 region has 11 residues. The germline V gene encodes CDR1 SGHAT and CDR2 FQNNGV. Trimming stripped 5 bases from V and 12 bases from J, with 11 bases between. CDR3 region: CASSPVYGQFF. For the CDR3, the DNA is TGTGCCAGCAGCCCGGTCTATGGGCAGTTCTTC.

The CDR3 loop reads CASTIVGTDTQYF. DNA of the CDR3: TGTGCCAGCACTATCGTTGGCACAGATACGCAGTATTTT. V gene TRBV7-3 combines with J gene TRBJ2-3; D is undetermined. CDR1 is SGHTA and CDR2 is FQGTGA in the germline V gene. The V and J ends lost 7 bases and 1 base respectively, with 9 bases between them. The CDR3 is 13 amino acids. Looking up the rest from reference TRBV7-3 and TRBJ2-3 gives the full variable domain: GAGVSQTPSNKVTEKGKYVELRCDPISGHTALYWYRQSLGQGPEFLIYFQGTGAADDSGLPNDRFFAVRPEGSVSTLKIQRTERGDSAVYLCASTIVGTDTQYFGPGTRLTVL.